These 25 T cell receptor beta chains were all obtained from the same sample, sequenced in a study of HIV-infected patients and healthy controls. Alpha and beta constant-region primers primed reverse transcription of about 470 ng RNA. Alpha and beta chain libraries were made separately by chain-specific third strand synthesis with multiplexing indices. TCRdb called the 5' RACE reads again in MiXCR, with one record for every CDR3 protein. The sample records roughly 3,200 distinct CDR3 sequences, roughly 21% being singletons. Whole blood was used without fractionation, so all unsorted peripheral T cells were included. The source material was blood, sampled before antiretroviral therapy. These receptor sequences come from an adult with HIV infection.

The gene calls are TRBV3-1 and TRBJ2-1; TRBD2 matches at 12 bases. The ends lost 2 bases at V and 7 bases at J; junction bases unmatched: 3. The CDR3 covers 15 residues. CDR1 LGHDT and CDR2 YNNKEL come from the germline V gene (reference sequence). CDR3 bases: TGTGCCAGCAGCCAACTAGCGGGGGGGGAAAATGAGCAGTTCTTC. Translation: CASSQLAGGENEQFF.

This clonotype was observed a handful of times. This chain links TRBV4-1 with TRBJ2-7; D is ambiguous. The CDR3 consists of 11 residues. Germline lookup yields CDR1 MGHRA and CDR2 YSYEKL. The V gene lost 4 bases and the J gene lost 7 bases, with 8 bases spanning the gap. As DNA, the CDR3 is TGCGCCAGCAGCCTAGAAGGAGAGCAGTACTTC. Translated: CASSLEGEQYF.

This clonotype ranks as medium-sized. V and J are TRBV6-2 or TRBV6-3 and TRBJ2-5; D not certain. This CDR3 has 14 amino acids. CDR1 and CDR2 (germline): MNHEY, SVGEGT. The germline V and J ends were trimmed by 6 bases and 0 bases, with 11 bases remaining between them. CDR3 nucleotide sequence: TGTGCCAGCAGCCAGAAAGTGTACCAAGAGACCCAGTACTTC. Protein: CASSQKVYQETQYF.

The rearrangement joins TRBV11-2 to TRBJ2-1, with D perhaps matching TRBD2 (5 bases). This CDR3 contains 15 residues. CDR1 SGHAT and CDR2 FQNNGV come from the germline V gene. Trimming pared 0 bases from V and 5 bases from J, leaving 11 bases between. The CDR3 sequence is CASSLDRGSNNEQFF. In DNA, the CDR3 is TGTGCCAGCAGCTTAGATCGAGGGAGCAACAATGAGCAGTTCTTC.

In its sample, this clonotype is medium-sized (0.01 to 0.1%). V is TRBV7-2 and J is TRBJ1-1, with D possibly TRBD1 on 6 matching bases. Germline V CDR1 and CDR2: SGHTA, FQGNSA. The length of the CDR3 is 15 residues. Trimming took off 5 bases at V and 7 bases at J, with 20 bases between the two ends. The CDR3 protein is CASSLDSGVPGEAFF. In DNA, the CDR3 is TGTGCCAGCAGCCTGGACAGTGGGGTTCCGGGTGAAGCTTTCTTT.

This rearrangement joins TRBV10-2 to TRBJ2-1; TRBD1 aligns across 11 bases. The CDR3 contains 16 residues. Germline trimming cut 0 bases from V and 3 bases from J; bases unmatched to any gene: 1. CDR1 is WSHSY, CDR2 SAAADI, per germline. CDR3 loop: CASSESGTGGYNEQFF. The CDR3 region has the DNA TGCGCCAGCAGTGAGTCGGGGACAGGGGGCTACAATGAGCAGTTCTTC.

This clonotype is labeled as medium-sized. V is TRBV28 and J is TRBJ1-5, with D possibly matching TRBD1 (6 bases). Germline V lookup: CDR1 MDHEN, CDR2 SYDVKM. Trimming left V 0 bases short and J 4 bases short, with 7 bases between. The length of the CDR3 is 14 residues. In nucleotides, the CDR3 is TGTGCCAGCAGTTTATGGGACAGAAATCAGCCCCAGCATTTT. Protein product: CASSLWDRNQPQHF.

This clonotype is deemed medium-sized. V is TRBV11-2 and J is TRBJ2-7; 7 nucleotides align to TRBD2. Trimming took 3 bases from V and 7 from J; bases not matched to a gene: 9. The germline CDR1 and CDR2 sequences are SGHAT and FQNNGV. The CDR3 length is 14 residues. CDR3 DNA sequence: TGTGCCAGCAGCTTTTCCGGGGGGAATAAAGAGCAGTACTTC. Encoded protein: CASSFSGGNKEQYF. Full variable domain (rest looked up from reference TRBV11-2 and TRBJ2-7): EAGVAQSPRYKIIEKRQSVAFWCNPISGHATLYWYQQILGQGPKLLIQFQNNGVVDDSQLPKDRFSAERLKGVDSTLKIQPAKLEDSAVYLCASSFSGGNKEQYFGPGTRLTVT.

This clonotype rates as medium-sized (0.01 to 0.1%). The chain combines TRBV7-2 with TRBJ1-3, with D hard to call. Per germline, CDR1 SGHTA and CDR2 FQGNSA. Trimming removed 5 bases from V and 3 bases from J, with 5 bases in between. This CDR3 is 12 amino acids long. The CDR3 here is CASSLLGNTIYF. CDR3 coding DNA: TGTGCCAGCAGCCTCCTTGGAAACACCATATATTTT.

Comments on this clonotype: Given the absence of the conserved phenylalanine or tryptophan at the CDR3 end, a read error is likely. The V call is TRBV12-3 or TRBV12-4, the J call TRBJ2-1; 9 bases are shared with TRBD2. The CDR3 runs 16 residues. J was trimmed by 7 bases and V by 3 bases; bases with no gene match: 10. The CDR3 DNA sequence: TGTGCCAGCAGTTTTTACGGCGGGGGGGCACTGAATGAGCAGTTCTCC. This translates into CASSFYGGGALNEQFS.

This clonotype is labeled medium-sized. This chain connects TRBV18 to TRBJ2-1; the D is unclear. V was pared by 3 bases and J by 6 bases, with 6 bases between. The germline V gene encodes CDR1 KGHSH and CDR2 LQKENI. The CDR3 extends over 12 amino acids. The DNA of the CDR3 is TGTGCCAGCTCACCGATGGGCAATGAGCAGTTCTTC. Translation: CASSPMGNEQFF. Based on the CDR3 plus reference TRBV18 and TRBJ2-1, the full variable domain is NAGVMQNPRHLVRRRGQEARLRCSPMKGHSHVYWYRQLPEEGLKFMVYLQKENIIDESGMPKERFSAEFPKEGPSILRIQQVVRGDSAAYFCASSPMGNEQFFGPGTRLTVL.

This chain links TRBV12-3 or TRBV12-4 with TRBJ1-2, with D hard to call. The germline V and J ends were trimmed by 2 bases and 4 bases, with 8 bases remaining between them. This CDR3 region has 13 residues. CDR3 DNA: TGTGCCAGCAGTTTAACAGCCCTCTATGGCTACACCTTC. It translates to CASSLTALYGYTF.

This clonotype ranks as medium-sized (0.01 to 0.1%). This chain links TRBV5-6 with TRBJ2-7; D might be TRBD2 (6 bases). The CDR3 extends over 16 amino acids. Trimming stripped 0 bases from V and 4 bases from J, with 17 bases between. Looked up from germline, CDR1 is SGHDT and CDR2 is YYEEEE. CDR3 loop: CASSLGEEGDQYEQYF. For the CDR3, the DNA is TGTGCCAGCAGCTTGGGGGAGGAAGGGGACCAATACGAGCAGTACTTC.

This clonotype is medium-sized. The chain carries TRBV20-1 and TRBJ2-1; the match to TRBD2 covers 8 bases. This CDR3 is built from 15 residues. Unmatched junction bases numbered 9, after V lost 3 bases and J lost 5 bases. The V gene's germline CDR1 is DFQATT and CDR2 SNEGSKA (reference sequence). The CDR3 sequence: CSASGFGLADNEQFF. The CDR3 nucleotides are TGCAGTGCTAGTGGTTTCGGACTAGCCGACAATGAGCAGTTCTTC.

This chain connects TRBV12-5 to TRBJ2-4, with D tentatively TRBD1 or TRBD2 (5 bases each). Germline V CDR1 and CDR2: LGHNT, FRNRAP. V gave up 1 base and J gave up 6 bases, with 13 bases separating them. The CDR3 loop spans 15 amino acids. Here the CDR3 reads CASGLELGEGNIQYF. CDR3 coding DNA: TGTGCTAGTGGTTTGGAGTTGGGGGAAGGAAACATTCAGTACTTC.

The chain couples TRBV30 to TRBJ1-4; weak D call: TRBD1 (6 bases). Looked up from germline, CDR1 is GTSNPN and CDR2 is SVGIG (reference sequence). This CDR3 spans 16 amino acids. Trimming cost V 2 bases and J 8 bases, with 21 bases left between them. In nucleotides, the CDR3 is TGTGCCTGGAGTCCCCATAGCTGGGGGCGCTGGGAAAAACTGTTTTTT. As protein: CAWSPHSWGRWEKLFF.

By frequency in the sample, this clonotype is medium-sized. The rearrangement uses TRBV20-1 and TRBJ2-1; 10 nucleotides agree with TRBD1. The CDR3 sequence is 13 residues long. CDR1 is DFQATT, CDR2 SNEGSKA, per germline (reference sequence). Unmatched junction bases numbered 6, after V lost 7 bases and J lost 6 bases. The CDR3 DNA follows: TGCAGTGTTTGGACAGGGGGTTCCAATGAGCAGTTCTTC. Its protein product is CSVWTGGSNEQFF.

By share, this clonotype ranks as medium-sized. The chain recombines TRBV5-1 with TRBJ2-7, with 9 bases matching TRBD1. This CDR3 is built from 15 residues. Germline trimming cut 1 base from V and 6 bases from J; bases unmatched to any gene: 8. Per the germline V gene, CDR1 is SGHRS and CDR2 is YFSETQ. This CDR3 is CASSLYSGQGIEQYF. The DNA for the CDR3 is TGCGCCAGCAGCTTGTATTCGGGACAGGGAATCGAGCAGTACTTC.

This clonotype qualifies as medium-sized. The rearrangement links TRBV6-2 or TRBV6-3 to TRBJ1-3, with no clear D. Trimming took off 0 bases at V and 4 bases at J, with 16 bases between the two ends. Looked up from germline, CDR1 is MNHEY and CDR2 is SVGEGT. This CDR3 contains 17 residues. The CDR3 coding sequence is TGTGCCAGCAGTTACTCCACAGTGAAGCTTGTCGGAAACACCATATATTTT. This encodes CASSYSTVKLVGNTIYF.

Concerning this clonotype: This may come from a read error, since a much larger clone is one base off. The chain employs TRBV2 and TRBJ2-3, with 7 bases matching TRBD2. Germline V gives CDR1 SNHLY, CDR2 FYNNEI. V trimming: 4 bases; J trimming: 7 bases; junction bases outside the gene matches: 8. The CDR3 is 14 residues long. Written as DNA, the CDR3 is TGTGCCAGCAGTGTAGGCGGGGGAGGTAATACGCAGTATTTT. This sequence encodes CASSVGGGGNTQYF.

This clonotype ranks as large. The chain has TRBV20-1 and TRBJ2-7; a possible D gene is TRBD2 (5 bases). V lost 0 bases, J lost 2 bases, and 11 bases lay in between. CDR1 is DFQATT, CDR2 SNEGSKA, per germline (reference sequence). The CDR3 is 14 amino acids. The CDR3 DNA reads TGCAGTGCTAGAGATTTCCGGGGAACCTACGAGCAGTACTTC. This codes for CSARDFRGTYEQYF.

The gene calls are TRBV9 and TRBJ2-7, with 7 bases fitting TRBD2. CDR1 is SGDLS and CDR2 is YYNGEE in the germline V gene. V lost 0 bases to trimming and J lost 7 bases; unmatched junction nucleotides: 7. This CDR3 comprises 14 residues. The CDR3 DNA follows: TGTGCCAGCAGCGTAGTAACGGGGGGTGGTGAGCAGTACTTC. Protein product: CASSVVTGGGEQYF.

This chain uses TRBV5-1 with TRBJ1-1; 9 nucleotides align to TRBD1. This CDR3 spans 15 amino acids. With V trimmed by 7 bases and J by 3 bases, 10 bases remained unmatched. From germline, CDR1 is SGHRS and CDR2 YFSETQ. CDR3 sequence reads: CASSQGARMDTEAFF. The CDR3 bases are TGCGCCAGCTCACAGGGGGCGAGGATGGACACTGAAGCTTTCTTT.

By share of the sample, this clonotype is large. V gene TRBV7-2 combines with J gene TRBJ2-7; no definite D call. Trimming removed 0 bases from V and 7 bases from J, with 13 bases in between. The germline V gene has CDR1 SGHTA and CDR2 FQGNSA. This CDR3 contains 14 residues. CDR3 sequence reads: CASSLAVGPGEQYF. The CDR3 DNA is TGTGCCAGCAGCTTAGCCGTTGGCCCAGGAGAGCAGTACTTC.

Worth noting for this clonotype: Germline is not matched at one junction end, which may reflect a read error. The CDR3 loop reads CSDRDADRLGTQYF. In DNA, the CDR3 is TGCAGTGATAGAGATGCGGACAGACTGGGGACCCAGTACTTC. V and J are TRBV20-1 and TRBJ2-5; the D gene is possibly TRBD1 (6 bases). CDR1 and CDR2 (germline): DFQATT, SNEGSKA (reference sequence). The CDR3 runs to 14 residues.